The rows below give T cell receptor beta chains drawn from one sample of a study of blood T cell repertoires in COVID-19. Profiled with immunoSEQ multiplex PCR; TCRdb holds only in-frame clones, not every one. The sample holds 270,000 or so clones; 89% are singletons and the top ten take 0.94%. Sequencing input: peripheral blood. All receptors come from a woman between 40 and 50 years old who had recovered from COVID-19. CDR3s include the opening cysteine and the closing phenylalanine or tryptophan. The order of the fields is D gene, V gene, J gene, clone size, CDR3 length, CDR3 protein, CDR3 DNA. D genes are given only for firm matches. A clone size is listed for some rows: how often the clone was seen (once, few, many), or a class if it is expanded.

-	TRBV6-1	TRBJ2-4	-	15	CASSEEEGSGNIQYF	TGTGCCAGCAGTGAAGAAGAGGGTAGCGGAAACATTCAGTACTTC
TRBD1	TRBV12-3/TRBV12-4	TRBJ2-7	-	12	CASSWDSYEQYF	TGTGCCAGCAGCTGGGACAGCTACGAGCAGTACTTC
TRBD1	TRBV19	TRBJ1-3	-	17	CASSSYGTGVTGNTIYF	TGTGCCAGTAGTTCCTATGGGACAGGGGTTACAGGAAACACCATATATTTT
TRBD1	TRBV6-1	TRBJ2-1	-	15	CASSRQGSSYNEQFF	TGTGCCAGCAGTAGACAGGGGAGCTCCTACAATGAGCAGTTCTTC
-	TRBV11-3	TRBJ2-3	-	12	CASSLNTDTQYF	TGTGCCAGCAGCCTAAACACAGATACGCAGTATTTT
TRBD1	TRBV23-1	TRBJ1-2	-	16	CASSQYPGQGRHGYTF	TGCGCCAGCAGTCAATACCCGGGACAGGGGCGCCATGGCTACACCTTC
-	TRBV11-2	TRBJ1-1	-	12	CASSLGGNEAFF	TGTGCCAGCAGCTTAGGAGGGAATGAAGCTTTCTTT
-	TRBV28	TRBJ1-1	once	12	CASSRPRAEAFF	TGTGCCAGCAGTCGCCCCCGGGCTGAAGCTTTCTTT
-	TRBV4-2	TRBJ2-7	-	15	CASSQGTEPGGEQYF	TGTGCCAGCAGCCAGGGGACTGAGCCTGGGGGCGAGCAGTACTTC
-	TRBV27	TRBJ1-2	few	13	CASSLSGQYGYTF	TGTGCCAGCAGTTTATCGGGGCAGTATGGCTACACCTTC
-	TRBV19	TRBJ1-6	-	15	CASSPEGTGRSPLHF	TGTGCCAGTAGTCCTGAGGGGACTGGCCGGTCACCCCTCCACTTT
TRBD1	TRBV5-1	TRBJ2-7	-	16	CASSWGPGQGAYEQYF	TGCGCCAGCAGCTGGGGTCCCGGACAGGGCGCCTACGAGCAGTACTTC
TRBD1	TRBV19	TRBJ1-6	-	17	CASSIDGQGAYNSPLHF	TGTGCCAGTAGTATAGACGGACAGGGTGCCTATAATTCACCCCTCCACTTT
TRBD2	TRBV7-8	TRBJ2-7	-	15	CASSAGLAGSYEQYF	TGTGCCAGCAGCGCGGGACTAGCGGGTTCGTACGAGCAGTACTTC
TRBD1	TRBV6-5	TRBJ2-3	-	14	CASKTGGFPDTQYF	TGTGCCAGCAAGACAGGGGGCTTTCCAGATACGCAGTATTTT
TRBD1	TRBV6-6	TRBJ2-7	-	15	CASSNPDRAVYEQYF	TGTGCCAGCAGTAATCCGGACAGGGCGGTGTACGAGCAGTACTTC
-	TRBV24-1	TRBJ2-1	-	19	CATSDRDRQDPLTRSAQFF	TGTGCCACCAGTGACCGAGACAGACAGGACCCACTGACACGGAGCGCGCAGTTCTTC
TRBD1	TRBV18	TRBJ1-5	once	15	CASSPDRGQGQPQHF	TGTGCCAGCTCACCAGACAGGGGGCAAGGTCAGCCCCAGCATTTT
TRBD2	TRBV3-1/TRBV3-2	TRBJ2-2	-	15	CASSRSGSNTGELFF	TGTGCCAGCAGCCGTAGCGGGTCGAACACCGGGGAGCTGTTTTTT
-	TRBV5-4	TRBJ1-1	-	14	CASTLDRVNTEAFF	TGTGCCAGCACCCTGGACAGAGTGAACACTGAAGCTTTCTTT
TRBD1	TRBV10-2	TRBJ2-7	-	20	CASRRDRGTADDPKTYEQYF	TGCGCCAGCAGGCGGGACAGGGGAACTGCTGACGACCCAAAAACCTACGAGCAGTACTTC
TRBD2	TRBV7-9	TRBJ2-1	-	13	CASSFASSGNGFF	TGTGCCAGCAGCTTCGCCTCTAGCGGAAACGGGTTCTTC
-	TRBV15	TRBJ1-5	-	14	CATSSDFRNQPQHF	TGTGCCACCAGCAGTGACTTTCGGAATCAGCCCCAGCATTTT
TRBD2	TRBV10-3	TRBJ2-1	-	16	CAISEVASGRDNEQFF	TGTGCCATCAGTGAAGTGGCTAGCGGGAGGGACAATGAGCAGTTCTTC
-	TRBV7-2	TRBJ2-5	-	13	CASSNGGAETQYF	TGTGCCAGCAGCAATGGGGGGGCGGAGACCCAGTACTTC
TRBD1	TRBV25-1	TRBJ2-4	-	16	CASSGRQGTNKNIQYF	TGTGCCAGCAGCGGTCGACAGGGCACGAACAAAAACATTCAGTACTTC
-	TRBV10-3	TRBJ1-6	-	14	CAISPGGYNSPLHF	TGTGCCATCTCACCCGGCGGGTATAATTCACCCCTCCACTTT
-	TRBV6-5	TRBJ2-5	-	13	CASSFGLQETQYF	TGTGCCAGCAGTTTCGGACTTCAAGAGACCCAGTACTTC
-	TRBV18	TRBJ2-5	-	14	CASSPRGHQETQYF	TGTGCCAGCTCCCCACGAGGTCACCAAGAGACCCAGTACTTC